A single sample is the source of the 21 T cell receptor beta chains below, sequenced in a study of blood T cell repertoires in COVID-19. Produced via immunoSEQ multiplex PCR; TCRdb's table is partial and in-frame only. The table includes around 140,000 clones, roughly nine tenths detected once. Sequencing was performed on peripheral blood. The receptor source for this set is a woman in her seventies with COVID-19, enrolled during active disease.

The chain recombines TRBV18 with TRBJ2-6; a possible D gene is TRBD2 (6 bases). The CDR3 contains 18 residues. Looked up from germline, CDR1 is KGHSH and CDR2 is LQKENI. Trimming cost V 1 base and J 0 bases, with 13 bases left between them. CDR3 DNA: TGTGCCAGCTCACCACTCACAGGAGGGCGCTCTGGGGCCAACGTCCTGACTTTC. It yields the protein CASSPLTGGRSGANVLTF.

This chain uses TRBV6-5 with TRBJ1-5; 9 positions match TRBD1. The CDR3 sequence is 15 residues long. The germline V gene encodes CDR1 MNHEY and CDR2 SVGAGI. V shed 5 bases and J 3 bases; nucleotides not matched to a gene: 5. This CDR3 is CASSPGTGNNQPQHF. CDR3 in DNA: TGTGCCAGCAGTCCCGGGACAGGGAACAATCAGCCCCAGCATTTT.

The V call is TRBV28, the J call TRBJ1-5; 8 nucleotides align to TRBD1. The CDR3 runs to 16 residues. Germline V CDR1 and CDR2: MDHEN, SYDVKM. J was trimmed by 1 base and V by 7 bases; bases with no gene match: 9. CDR3 nucleotide sequence: TGTGCCAGCACCACCGCAGGGGGCGGGAGCAATCAGCCCCAGCATTTT. As protein: CASTTAGGGSNQPQHF.

The chain employs TRBV18 and TRBJ2-3, with TRBD1 identical over 8 bases. Germline V gene lookup returns CDR1 KGHSH and CDR2 LQKENI. The CDR3 has 14 residues. The V segment lost 2 bases and the J segment 4 bases; nucleotides outside the gene matches: 2. The CDR3 nucleotides read TGTGCCAGCTCACCAGAGACAGGGGCAGATACGCAGTATTTT. The encoded protein is CASSPETGADTQYF.

The genes are TRBV28 and TRBJ2-7; TRBD1 matches at 9 bases. Germline CDR1 and CDR2: MDHEN and SYDVKM. The CDR3 consists of 16 residues. After removal of 5 bases from V and 2 bases from J, the junction contained 10 bases not matched to a gene. The chain's CDR3 is CASSSGQGLIAYEQYF. Here the CDR3 DNA reads TGTGCCAGCAGTAGCGGACAGGGGTTGATAGCCTACGAGCAGTACTTC.

This chain joins TRBV29-1 and TRBJ2-6; 10 nucleotides agree with TRBD1. Germline V CDR1 and CDR2: SQVTM, ANQGSEA. This CDR3 is 18 amino acids long. J gave up 0 bases and V 6 bases, and 11 bases lay outside the gene matches. CDR3 protein: CSVATSDRGHSGANVLTF. The CDR3, as DNA: TGCAGCGTCGCGACTTCCGACAGGGGGCACTCTGGGGCCAACGTCCTGACTTTC.

This CDR3 is CAISPLGTGVKPQHF. CDR3 nucleotide sequence: TGTGCCATTTCCCCGCTCGGGACAGGGGTCAAGCCCCAGCATTTT. The rearrangement uses TRBV28 and TRBJ1-5; 10 nucleotides match TRBD1. CDR1 and CDR2 (germline): MDHEN, SYDVKM. Trimming at V came to 10 bases and at J to 8 bases, leaving 14 bases not matched to a gene. This CDR3 is 15 amino acids long.

The chain is built from TRBV4-1 and TRBJ1-5, with 7 bases lining up with TRBD1. With V trimmed by 2 bases and J by 1 base, 14 bases remained unmatched. This CDR3 contains 19 residues. Germline assignment: CDR1 MGHRA and CDR2 YSYEKL. Here the CDR3 reads CASSQPPTGSDGSNQPQHF. For the CDR3, the DNA is TGCGCCAGCAGCCAACCCCCGACAGGGAGCGACGGGAGCAATCAGCCCCAGCATTTT.

The rearrangement links TRBV5-5 to TRBJ1-6; no reliable D call. The CDR3 spans 15 residues. Per germline, CDR1 SGHKS and CDR2 YYEKEE (reference sequence). V was pared by 1 base and J by 3 bases, with 8 bases between. In DNA form, the CDR3 reads TGTGCCAGCAGCTTGCTCAGCGACTATAATTCACCCCTCCACTTT. Translating gives CASSLLSDYNSPLHF.

The chain links TRBV15 to TRBJ1-3, with TRBD1 identical over 9 bases. V lost 6 bases, J lost 4 bases, and 10 bases stayed unmatched. The CDR3 runs to 16 residues. The germline V gene encodes CDR1 LNHNV and CDR2 YYDKDF (reference sequence). The CDR3 loop is CATRPVRTGAGNTIYF. In DNA, the CDR3 is TGTGCCACCAGGCCCGTCAGGACAGGGGCAGGAAACACCATATATTTT. Using reference TRBV15 and TRBJ1-3 for the parts outside the CDR3, the full variable domain is DAMVIQNPRYQVTQFGKPVTLSCSQTLNHNVMYWYQQKSSQAPKLLFHYYDKDFNNEADTPDNFQSRRPNTSFCFLDIRSPGLGDTAMYLCATRPVRTGAGNTIYFGEGSWLTVV.

This clone was seen a single time. The CDR3 is CASSPTGTGQPQHF. DNA for the CDR3: TGTGCCAGCTCACCGACAGGGACCGGTCAGCCCCAGCATTTT. The V gene is TRBV18, the J gene TRBJ1-5, with TRBD1 identical over 7 bases. The CDR3 has 14 residues. Trimming removed 3 bases from V and 6 bases from J; junction bases left unmatched: 5. Per the germline V gene, CDR1 is KGHSH and CDR2 is LQKENI.

This rearrangement joins TRBV5-1 to TRBJ1-6; D gene unclear. The V gene lost 1 base and the J gene lost 5 bases, with 7 bases spanning the gap. The CDR3 runs 14 residues. Germline assignment: CDR1 SGHRS and CDR2 YFSETQ. This CDR3 is CASSLIADNSPLHF. The CDR3 DNA is TGCGCCAGCAGCTTGATCGCAGATAATTCACCCCTCCACTTT.

The chain has TRBV5-1 and TRBJ2-1; the D is unclear. The CDR3 is 14 residues long. The germline V and J ends were trimmed by 0 bases and 4 bases, with 8 bases remaining between them. Germline V gives CDR1 SGHRS, CDR2 YFSETQ. DNA of the CDR3: TGCGCCAGCAGCTTGGCCCCTACTTACAATGAGCAGTTCTTC. This encodes CASSLAPTYNEQFF.

This sequence joins TRBV24-1 and TRBJ1-6; possible D gene TRBD1, 5 bases. V dropped 1 base and J dropped 10 bases, with 7 bases sitting between them. Germline V lookup: CDR1 KGHDR, CDR2 SFDVKD. The CDR3 is 13 residues long. The CDR3, as DNA: TGTGCCACCAGTGATTTCTCAGGGTCACCCCTCCACTTT. Protein: CATSDFSGSPLHF.

The rearrangement joins TRBV14 to TRBJ1-5; weak D call: TRBD1 (5 bases). V lost 1 base, J lost 0 bases, and 19 bases lay in between. The CDR3 totals 19 residues. Germline lookup yields CDR1 SGHDN and CDR2 FVKESK. Here the CDR3 DNA reads TGTGCCAGCAGCCAAGGGATTACAGGCCATATCGATAGCAATCAGCCCCAGCATTTT. It encodes CASSQGITGHIDSNQPQHF.

A word on this clone: This sample also contains other DNA sequences that code for the same CDR3. CDR3 protein: CASSLGQGDTEAFF. DNA for the CDR3: TGTGCCAGCAGCTTAGGACAGGGGGACACTGAAGCTTTCTTT. V usage is TRBV7-9 and J usage is TRBJ1-1; 9 nucleotides align to TRBD1. Germline V gene data show CDR1 as SEHNR and CDR2 as FQNEAQ (reference sequence). The CDR3 runs to 14 residues. With V trimmed by 1 base and J by 3 bases, 0 bases remained unmatched. Using reference TRBV7-9 and TRBJ1-1 for the parts outside the CDR3, the full variable domain is DTGVSQNPRHKITKRGQNVTFRCDPISEHNRLYWYRQTLGQGPEFLTYFQNEAQLEKSRLLSDRFSAERPKGSFSTLEIQRTEQGDSAMYLCASSLGQGDTEAFFGQGTRLTVV.

The sample holds a few counts of this clone. The rearrangement links TRBV4-1 to TRBJ1-2, with D possibly matching TRBD1 (6 bases). Germline-derived CDR1 and CDR2 are MGHRA and YSYEKL. Trimming removed 0 bases at V and 3 bases at J, with 20 bases between. The CDR3 covers 18 residues. The CDR3 region has the DNA TGCGCCAGCAGCCAAGAGTCCGGTGGGGGGGCGGTCCACTATGGCTACACCTTC. As protein: CASSQESGGGAVHYGYTF.

This clone appeared once. The chain recombines TRBV12-3 or TRBV12-4 with TRBJ1-1; D not resolved. The germline V and J ends were trimmed by 1 base and 4 bases, with 7 bases remaining between them. There are 13 residues in the CDR3. CDR3 sequence (DNA): TGTGCCAGCAGTTTAGAAAGAGGCACTGAAGCTTTCTTT. Translating gives CASSLERGTEAFF.

V usage is TRBV2 and J usage is TRBJ1-1; no clear D gene. The germline V and J ends were trimmed by 6 bases and 6 bases, with 14 bases remaining between them. The germline V gene encodes CDR1 SNHLY and CDR2 FYNNEI. This CDR3 is built from 13 residues. This chain's CDR3 is CASRFREDAEAFF. The DNA of the CDR3 is TGTGCCAGCAGATTTCGGGAGGACGCTGAAGCTTTCTTT.

The chain's CDR3 is CASSPPTSGNYEQYF. Here the CDR3 DNA reads TGTGCCAGCTCACCGCCCACTAGCGGGAATTACGAGCAGTACTTC. The chain carries TRBV18 and TRBJ2-7; 10 bases fit TRBD2. Germline assignment: CDR1 KGHSH and CDR2 LQKENI. The V and J ends lost 3 bases and 4 bases, in that order; junction bases with no gene match: 6. There are 15 residues in the CDR3.

The chain links TRBV19 to TRBJ1-2, with TRBD1 matching over 8 bases. Germline loops: CDR1 LNHDA, CDR2 SQIVND (reference sequence). The CDR3 length is 16 residues. Losses at the gene ends were 6 bases for V and 2 bases for J; bases not matched to a gene: 11. The CDR3 nucleotides read TGTGCCAGTAGCACCCCAGGGGGCCCATCCAACTATGGCTACACCTTC. Its protein product is CASSTPGGPSNYGYTF.